The 26 T cell receptor beta chains given below trace back to one sample, sequenced in a study of OX40 agonist ivuxolimab in advanced cancers. Sequencing used immunoSEQ multiplex PCR; TCRdb keeps in-frame clones, though not all of them. The data show approximately 90,000 clones, roughly 90% seen once. This specimen consisted of CD4+ or CD8+ T cells sorted from blood, obtained in a trial of the OX40 agonist ivuxolimab. Receptors originate from an adult with an advanced solid tumor such as melanoma, head and neck, liver or kidney cancer.

The rearrangement joins TRBV27 to TRBJ2-4, with TRBD1 identical over 9 bases. Trimming took 0 bases from V and 7 from J; bases not matched to a gene: 7. This CDR3 has 16 residues. Germline values: CDR1 MNHEY, CDR2 SMNVEV (reference sequence). CDR3 in amino acids: CASSLSGGTGMNIQYF. The CDR3 region has the DNA TGTGCCAGCAGTTTATCGGGGGGGACAGGGATGAACATTCAGTACTTC.

J is TRBJ2-3 and V is TRBV7-2, with 12 bases that match TRBD2. Germline assignment: CDR1 SGHTA and CDR2 FQGNSA. J was trimmed by 2 bases and V by 6 bases; bases with no gene match: 6. CDR3 length: 16 amino acids. The CDR3 DNA sequence: TGTGCCAGCAGACCTGGACTAGCGGGGATCACAGATACGCAGTATTTT. Amino acids: CASRPGLAGITDTQYF. The full variable domain, in which reference TRBV7-2 and TRBJ2-3 provide the parts outside the CDR3, is GAGVSQSPSNKVTEKGKDVELRCDPISGHTALYWYRQSLGQGLEFLIYFQGNSAPDKSGLPSDRFSAERTGGSVSTLTIQRTQQEDSAVYLCASRPGLAGITDTQYFGPGTRLTVL.

V gene TRBV4-3 combines with J gene TRBJ1-2; TRBD1 matches at 8 bases. Germline V gene lookup returns CDR1 LGHNA and CDR2 YSLEER. This CDR3 is 16 amino acids long. With 0 bases clipped from V and 5 bases from J, the junction kept 8 bases outside the gene matches. The CDR3 protein is CASSQEIGQGSYGYTF. CDR3 nucleotide sequence: TGCGCCAGCAGCCAAGAAATAGGACAGGGCTCATATGGCTACACCTTC.

This clone showed up just once. This rearrangement joins TRBV5-4 to TRBJ2-1; D not certain. From germline, CDR1 is SGHNT and CDR2 YYREEE (reference sequence). V dropped 2 bases and J dropped 6 bases, with 15 bases sitting between them. The CDR3 loop spans 15 amino acids. The DNA for the CDR3 is TGTGCCAGCAGCTTTGATCAGATAACAAGCAATGAGCAGTTCTTC. This gives the protein CASSFDQITSNEQFF.

The V call is TRBV6-5, the J call TRBJ2-1, with D tentatively TRBD2 (5 bases). This CDR3 comprises 15 residues. From germline, CDR1 is MNHEY and CDR2 SVGAGI. V lost 2 bases, J lost 8 bases, and 16 bases lay in between. The CDR3 region has the DNA TGTGCCAGCAGTTACCTCGGGGTAGGTCACGATGAGCAGTTCTTC. Translated: CASSYLGVGHDEQFF.

In DNA, the CDR3 is TGTGCCAGCAAAGGCGCAGGGGGCGGTTCACCCCTCCACTTT. Encoded protein: CASKGAGGGSPLHF. The chain employs TRBV6-5 and TRBJ1-6; 8 nucleotides align to TRBD1. This CDR3 spans 14 amino acids. Per germline, CDR1 MNHEY and CDR2 SVGAGI. The V and J ends lost 7 bases and 9 bases, in that order; junction bases with no gene match: 8.

This chain joins TRBV15 and TRBJ1-5; D gene uncertain. With 0 bases removed from V and 1 base from J, the gap between germline ends came to 7 bases. The CDR3 runs to 15 residues. Germline values: CDR1 LNHNV, CDR2 YYDKDF (reference sequence). CDR3 sequence: CATSREQQSNQPQHF. The CDR3, as DNA: TGTGCCACCAGCAGAGAGCAACAGAGCAATCAGCCCCAGCATTTT.

This clone was counted once. This chain links TRBV7-2 with TRBJ1-5; 7 bases agree with TRBD1. V lost 5 bases, J lost 8 bases, and 9 bases stayed unmatched. Germline-derived CDR1 and CDR2 are SGHTA and FQGNSA. This CDR3 is built from 14 residues. The CDR3 nucleotides read TGTGCCAGCAGCAGAACAGCCGGGACAGAGCCCCAGCATTTT. Protein: CASSRTAGTEPQHF.

This chain uses TRBV7-9 with TRBJ2-7, with 7 bases aligning to TRBD2. The CDR3 spans 12 residues. J was trimmed by 4 bases and V by 7 bases; bases with no gene match: 4. Germline CDR1 and CDR2: SEHNR and FQNEAQ (reference sequence). The CDR3 protein is CASTSGGYEQYF. The CDR3 DNA sequence: TGTGCCAGCACCTCGGGGGGTTACGAGCAGTACTTC.

This chain links TRBV6-1 with TRBJ1-2, with D unresolved. Deletions cut 7 bases from V and 4 bases from J, with 19 bases between. CDR3 length: 15 amino acids. CDR1 is MNHNS and CDR2 is SASEGT in the germline V gene. CDR3 in DNA: TGTGCCAGCACAATACTCACCACTGCCACCTATGGCTACACCTTC. Protein product: CASTILTTATYGYTF.

The rearrangement joins TRBV11-2 to TRBJ1-1; tentatively, D is TRBD1 (6 bases). V was cut by 2 bases and J by 1 base, with 11 bases left in between. This CDR3 is 15 amino acids long. CDR1 SGHAT and CDR2 FQNNGV come from the germline V gene. The CDR3 DNA is TGTGCCAGCAGCTTACTTGGACAGTCGAACACTGAAGCTTTCTTT. Its protein product is CASSLLGQSNTEAFF.

The chain has TRBV5-5 and TRBJ2-2, with D uncertain. The germline gives CDR1 SGHKS, CDR2 YYEKEE (reference sequence). The CDR3 sequence is 14 residues long. V gave up 3 bases and J gave up 2 bases, with 8 bases separating them. The CDR3, as DNA: TGTGCCAGCAGCTCACTGGCCAACACCGGGGAGCTGTTTTTT. Protein product: CASSSLANTGELFF.

The chain carries TRBV6-6 and TRBJ2-7, with TRBD1 matching over 8 bases. Germline trimming cut 2 bases from V and 1 base from J; bases unmatched to any gene: 7. The CDR3 consists of 16 residues. CDR1 and CDR2 from the germline V gene are MNHNY and SVGAGI (reference sequence). The CDR3 DNA follows: TGTGCCAGCAGTTACGGGGACAGGCCCCTTTCCTACGAGCAGTACTTC. Its protein product is CASSYGDRPLSYEQYF.

A single count supports this clone. CDR3 bases: TGTGCCAGCAGCCAAACCGGACCAAAAGAGACCCAGTACTTC. This gives the protein CASSQTGPKETQYF. The chain links TRBV14 to TRBJ2-5; D is uncertain. The germline CDR1 and CDR2 sequences are SGHDN and FVKESK. V lost 2 bases and J 3 bases, leaving 10 bases between the germline ends. CDR3 length: 14 amino acids.

V usage is TRBV18 and J usage is TRBJ2-5; 10 nucleotides agree with TRBD1. The germline CDR1 and CDR2 sequences are KGHSH and LQKENI. This CDR3 is built from 17 residues. The V and J ends lost 3 bases and 2 bases, in that order; junction bases with no gene match: 9. The CDR3 sequence is CASSPSGTGVLQETQYF. Here the CDR3 DNA reads TGTGCCAGCTCACCTAGTGGGACAGGGGTTCTACAAGAGACCCAGTACTTC.

This chain connects TRBV18 to TRBJ2-3, with D uncertain. V dropped 3 bases and J dropped 2 bases, with 15 bases sitting between them. The CDR3 loop spans 16 amino acids. Germline CDR1 reads KGHSH; CDR2 reads LQKENI. This CDR3 reads CASSPSPTVNTDTQYF. The DNA for the CDR3 is TGTGCCAGCTCACCTTCCCCGACGGTCAACACAGATACGCAGTATTTT.

The chain couples TRBV19 to TRBJ2-1, with D possibly matching TRBD1 (5 bases). Trimming left V 1 base short and J 5 bases short, with 6 bases between. The CDR3 is 13 amino acids. Germline CDR1 LNHDA, CDR2 SQIVND (reference sequence). The CDR3, as DNA: TGTGCCAGTAGTATAGTCAGGGACAATGAGCAGTTCTTC. Protein: CASSIVRDNEQFF.

The V call is TRBV6-5, the J call TRBJ1-2, with 8 bases identical to TRBD1. This CDR3 comprises 15 residues. Germline CDR1 and CDR2: MNHEY and SVGAGI. Unmatched junction bases numbered 8, after V lost 6 bases and J lost 2 bases. The chain's CDR3 is CASRVDRGANYGYTF. The DNA for the CDR3 is TGTGCCAGCAGGGTCGACAGGGGAGCGAACTATGGCTACACCTTC.

This clone has a handful of counts. The chain recombines TRBV7-3 with TRBJ2-2; D is tentatively TRBD1 or TRBD2 (5 bases each). V was clipped by 3 bases and J by 3 bases, with 11 bases between them. The V gene's germline CDR1 is SGHTA and CDR2 FQGTGA. CDR3 size: 15 residues. The CDR3 here is CASSLGDGDTGELFF. In nucleotides, the CDR3 is TGTGCCAGCAGCTTGGGGGACGGTGACACCGGGGAGCTGTTTTTT. Full variable domain (remainder filled in from reference TRBV7-3 and TRBJ2-2): GAGVSQTPSNKVTEKGKYVELRCDPISGHTALYWYRQSLGQGPEFLIYFQGTGAADDSGLPNDRFFAVRPEGSVSTLKIQRTERGDSAVYLCASSLGDGDTGELFFGEGSRLTVL.

The rearrangement uses TRBV7-2 and TRBJ1-3; tentative D call: TRBD1 (6 bases). Germline CDR1 reads SGHTA; CDR2 reads FQGNSA. Trimming removed 3 bases from V and 2 bases from J, with 11 bases in between. This CDR3 is built from 15 residues. CDR3 DNA: TGTGCCAGCAGCTTCTCACGGGGGCCTGGAAACACCATATATTTT. Protein product: CASSFSRGPGNTIYF.

The chain carries TRBV4-1 and TRBJ2-7; the match to TRBD1 covers 10 bases. V was pared by 5 bases and J by 2 bases, with 6 bases of the junction left unmatched. The germline CDR1 and CDR2 sequences are MGHRA and YSYEKL. The CDR3 is 15 residues long. CDR3 in amino acids: CASSAGQGMTYEQYF. The CDR3 nucleotides read TGCGCCAGCAGCGCGGGACAGGGGATGACCTACGAGCAGTACTTC.

The V and J genes are TRBV9 and TRBJ2-4; 13 bases fit TRBD2. V dropped 2 bases and J dropped 6; count of bases not matched to a gene: 5. This CDR3 spans 16 amino acids. Germline-derived CDR1 and CDR2 are SGDLS and YYNGEE. The chain's CDR3 is CASSVGGLAGRNIQYF. The CDR3 coding sequence is TGTGCCAGCAGCGTGGGGGGACTAGCGGGGAGAAACATTCAGTACTTC.

This sequence joins TRBV7-9 and TRBJ2-4; 9 bases align to TRBD1. Germline V lookup: CDR1 SEHNR, CDR2 FQNEAQ (reference sequence). Losses at the gene ends were 3 bases for V and 0 bases for J; bases not matched to a gene: 3. The CDR3 spans 16 residues. The CDR3 protein is CASSFWTGVAKNIQYF. The CDR3 nucleotides read TGTGCCAGCAGCTTCTGGACAGGGGTAGCCAAAAACATTCAGTACTTC.

In this sample, this clone turned up a few times. The V and J genes are TRBV25-1 and TRBJ1-5, with D possibly matching TRBD1 (6 bases). Trimming stripped 2 bases from V and 6 bases from J, with 8 bases between. From germline, CDR1 is MGHDK and CDR2 SYGVNS. The CDR3 sequence is 13 residues long. For the CDR3, the DNA is TGTGCCAGCAGTGAACAGGGGCCTCAGCCCCAGCATTTT. Translated: CASSEQGPQPQHF.

The chain carries TRBV7-9 and TRBJ1-5; TRBD1 might be the D (6 bases). Trimming pared 2 bases from V and 1 base from J, leaving 21 bases between. The CDR3 is 19 amino acids. Germline lookup yields CDR1 SEHNR and CDR2 FQNEAQ (reference sequence). Written as DNA, the CDR3 is TGTGCCAGCAGCTTATACGGCAGAACAGGGTCGGGCAGCAATCAGCCCCAGCATTTT. Protein: CASSLYGRTGSGSNQPQHF.

This rearrangement joins TRBV28 to TRBJ2-3, with D possibly called TRBD1 or TRBD2 (6 bases each). V was pared by 2 bases and J by 5 bases, with 14 bases between. The V gene's germline CDR1 is MDHEN and CDR2 SYDVKM. This CDR3 spans 15 amino acids. CDR3 residues: CASSLAGGPRDTQYF. Written as DNA, the CDR3 is TGTGCCAGCAGTTTAGCCGGGGGCCCCCGAGATACGCAGTATTTT.